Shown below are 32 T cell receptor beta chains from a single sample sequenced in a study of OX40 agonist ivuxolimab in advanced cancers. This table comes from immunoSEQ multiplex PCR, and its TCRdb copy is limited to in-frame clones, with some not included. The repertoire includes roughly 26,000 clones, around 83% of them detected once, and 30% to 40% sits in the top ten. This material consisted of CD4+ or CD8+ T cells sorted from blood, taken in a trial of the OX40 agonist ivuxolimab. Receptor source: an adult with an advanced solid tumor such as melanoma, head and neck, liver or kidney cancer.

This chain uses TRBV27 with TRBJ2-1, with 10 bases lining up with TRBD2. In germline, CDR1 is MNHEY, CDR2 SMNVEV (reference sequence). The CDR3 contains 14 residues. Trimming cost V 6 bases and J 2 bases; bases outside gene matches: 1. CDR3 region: CASSGTSAYNEQFF. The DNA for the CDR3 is TGTGCCAGCAGCGGGACTAGCGCCTACAATGAGCAGTTCTTC.

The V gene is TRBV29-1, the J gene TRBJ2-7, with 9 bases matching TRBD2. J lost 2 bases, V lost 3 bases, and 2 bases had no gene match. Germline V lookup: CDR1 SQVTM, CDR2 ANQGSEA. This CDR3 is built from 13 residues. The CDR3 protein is CSVDLAGTYEQYF. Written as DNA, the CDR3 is TGCAGCGTTGACCTAGCGGGGACCTACGAGCAGTACTTC.

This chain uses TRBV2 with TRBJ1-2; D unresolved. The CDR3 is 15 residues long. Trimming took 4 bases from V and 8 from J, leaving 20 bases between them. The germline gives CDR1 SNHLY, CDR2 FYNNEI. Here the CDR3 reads CASSGAGILPMGYTF. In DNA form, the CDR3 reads TGTGCCAGCAGTGGAGCCGGGATCCTACCTATGGGCTACACCTTC.

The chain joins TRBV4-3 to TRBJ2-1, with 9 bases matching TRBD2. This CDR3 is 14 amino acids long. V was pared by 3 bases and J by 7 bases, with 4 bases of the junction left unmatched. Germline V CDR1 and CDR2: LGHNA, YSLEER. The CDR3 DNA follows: TGCGCCAGCAGCCAGCGGGGGGGGAGGAATGAGCAGTTCTTC. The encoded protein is CASSQRGGRNEQFF.

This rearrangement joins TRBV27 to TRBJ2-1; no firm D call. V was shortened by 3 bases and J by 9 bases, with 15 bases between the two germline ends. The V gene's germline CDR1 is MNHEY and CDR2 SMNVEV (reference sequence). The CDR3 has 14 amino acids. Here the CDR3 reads CASSFPSLAGEQFF. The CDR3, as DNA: TGTGCCAGCAGTTTCCCCTCTTTAGCTGGTGAGCAGTTCTTC.

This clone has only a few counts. The CDR3 DNA reads TGTGCCAGCAATTCGGGACGCGAGCCCGCCAAGCAGTACTTC. This gives the protein CASNSGREPAKQYF. The rearrangement joins TRBV16 to TRBJ2-7; D tentatively reads TRBD1 or TRBD2 (5 bases each). The CDR3 runs 14 residues. V was shortened by 7 bases and J by 8 bases, with 21 bases between the two germline ends. Germline V gives CDR1 KGHSY, CDR2 FQNENV.

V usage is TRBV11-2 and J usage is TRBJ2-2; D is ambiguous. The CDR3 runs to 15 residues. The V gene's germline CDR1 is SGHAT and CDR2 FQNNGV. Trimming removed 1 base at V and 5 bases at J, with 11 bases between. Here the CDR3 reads CASSLALGKTGELFF. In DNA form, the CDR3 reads TGTGCCAGCAGCTTAGCTCTGGGGAAGACCGGGGAGCTGTTTTTT.

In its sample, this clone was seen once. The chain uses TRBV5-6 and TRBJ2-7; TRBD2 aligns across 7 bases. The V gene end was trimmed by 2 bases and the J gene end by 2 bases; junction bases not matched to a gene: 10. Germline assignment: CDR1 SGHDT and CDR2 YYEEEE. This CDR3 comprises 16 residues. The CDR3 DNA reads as TGTGCCAGCAGCTTCCTGGGGGAGGCGGGAGCCTACGAGCAGTACTTC. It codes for CASSFLGEAGAYEQYF.

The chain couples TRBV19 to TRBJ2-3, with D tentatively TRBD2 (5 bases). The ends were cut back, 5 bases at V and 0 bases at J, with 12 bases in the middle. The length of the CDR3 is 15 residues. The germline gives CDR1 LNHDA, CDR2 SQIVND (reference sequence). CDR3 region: CASSPRGASTDTQYF. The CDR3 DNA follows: TGTGCCAGTAGTCCCCGGGGTGCTAGCACAGATACGCAGTATTTT. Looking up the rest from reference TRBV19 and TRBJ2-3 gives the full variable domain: DGGITQSPKYLFRKEGQNVTLSCEQNLNHDAMYWYRQDPGQGLRLIYYSQIVNDFQKGDIAEGYSVSREKKESFPLTVTSAQKNPTAFYLCASSPRGASTDTQYFGPGTRLTVL.

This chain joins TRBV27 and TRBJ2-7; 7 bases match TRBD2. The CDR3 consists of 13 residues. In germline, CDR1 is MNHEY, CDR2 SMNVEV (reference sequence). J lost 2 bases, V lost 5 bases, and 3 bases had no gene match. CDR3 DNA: TGTGCCAGCAGTGAGCGGGGACCCTACGAGCAGTACTTC. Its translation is CASSERGPYEQYF.

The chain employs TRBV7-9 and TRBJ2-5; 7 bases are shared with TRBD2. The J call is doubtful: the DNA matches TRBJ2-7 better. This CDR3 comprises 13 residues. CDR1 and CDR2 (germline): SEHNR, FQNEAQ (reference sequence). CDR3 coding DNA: TGTGCCAGCAGCCCCCGGGGGGATTACGAGCAGTACTTC. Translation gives CASSPRGDYEQYF.

The CDR3 DNA reads as TGCGCCAGCAGTGAGTCGACTAGCGGGGGGCGCTACGAGCAGTACTTC. The encoded protein is CASSESTSGGRYEQYF. The J gene is TRBJ2-7, the V gene TRBV10-2; 13 positions agree with TRBD2. The V gene's germline CDR1 is WSHSY and CDR2 SAAADI. This CDR3 spans 16 amino acids. Trimming cost V 0 bases and J 3 bases; bases outside gene matches: 2.

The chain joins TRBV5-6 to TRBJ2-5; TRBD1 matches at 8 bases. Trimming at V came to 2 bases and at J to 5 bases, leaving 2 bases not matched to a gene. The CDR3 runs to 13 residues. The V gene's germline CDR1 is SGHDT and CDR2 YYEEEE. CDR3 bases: TGTGCCAGCAGCTTAACAGGGGGTGAGACCCAGTACTTC. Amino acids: CASSLTGGETQYF. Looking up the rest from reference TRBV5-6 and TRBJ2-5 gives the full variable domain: DAGVTQSPTHLIKTRGQQVTLRCSPKSGHDTVSWYQQALGQGPQFIFQYYEEEERQRGNFPDRFSGHQFPNYSSELNVNALLLGDSALYLCASSLTGGETQYFGPGTRLLVL.

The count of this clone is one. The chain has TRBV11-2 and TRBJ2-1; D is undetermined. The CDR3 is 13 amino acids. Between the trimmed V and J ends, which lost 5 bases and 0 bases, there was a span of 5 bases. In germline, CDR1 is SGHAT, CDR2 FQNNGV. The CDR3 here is CASSRSSYNEQFF. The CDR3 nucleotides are TGTGCCAGCAGCAGAAGCTCCTACAATGAGCAGTTCTTC.

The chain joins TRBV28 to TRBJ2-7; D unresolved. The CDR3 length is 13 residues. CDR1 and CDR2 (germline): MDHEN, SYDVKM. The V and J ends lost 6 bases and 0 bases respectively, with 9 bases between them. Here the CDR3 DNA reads TGTGCCAGCAGGGACGTAGGCTCCTACGAGCAGTACTTC. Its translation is CASRDVGSYEQYF.

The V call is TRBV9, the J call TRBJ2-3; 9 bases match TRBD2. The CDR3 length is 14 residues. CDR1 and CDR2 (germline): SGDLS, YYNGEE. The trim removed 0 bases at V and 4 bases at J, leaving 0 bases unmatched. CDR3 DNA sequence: TGTGCCAGCAGCGTAGGGACTAGCGCAGATACGCAGTATTTT. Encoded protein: CASSVGTSADTQYF.

For the CDR3, the DNA is TGTGCCAGCAGCTTAGAGGTAGAGATCCAAGAGACCCAGTACTTC. Protein: CASSLEVEIQETQYF. The chain employs TRBV7-9 and TRBJ2-5; D gene unclear. Germline assignment: CDR1 SEHNR and CDR2 FQNEAQ (reference sequence). This CDR3 spans 15 amino acids. Trimming took off 1 base at V and 1 base at J, with 10 bases between the two ends.

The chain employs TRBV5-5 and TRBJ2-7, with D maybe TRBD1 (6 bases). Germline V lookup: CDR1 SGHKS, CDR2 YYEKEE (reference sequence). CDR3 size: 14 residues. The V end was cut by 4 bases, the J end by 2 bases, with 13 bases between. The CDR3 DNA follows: TGTGCCAGCAGCCACCCAGGGGCCCCCTACGAGCAGTACTTC. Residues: CASSHPGAPYEQYF.

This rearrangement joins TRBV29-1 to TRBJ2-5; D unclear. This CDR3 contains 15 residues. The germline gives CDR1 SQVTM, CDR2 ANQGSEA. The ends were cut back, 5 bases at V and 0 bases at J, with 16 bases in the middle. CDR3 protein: CSVLFRISYQETQYF. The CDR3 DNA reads TGCAGCGTTTTGTTTAGAATTTCGTACCAAGAGACCCAGTACTTC.

The CDR3 nucleotides read TGCGCCAGCAAACCTCGATCCTTCTCTGGAAACACCATATATTTT. Translated, it gives CASKPRSFSGNTIYF. The chain couples TRBV4-1 to TRBJ1-3; no clear D. This CDR3 comprises 15 residues. The germline V and J ends were trimmed by 7 bases and 0 bases, with 13 bases remaining between them. Per the germline V gene, CDR1 is MGHRA and CDR2 is YSYEKL.

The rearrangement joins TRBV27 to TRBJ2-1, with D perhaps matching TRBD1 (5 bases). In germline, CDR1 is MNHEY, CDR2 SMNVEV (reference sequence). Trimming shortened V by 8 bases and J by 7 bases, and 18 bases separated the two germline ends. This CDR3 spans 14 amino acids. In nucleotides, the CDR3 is TGTGCCAGCTCCAGGGCGGTTTCGTGGAATGAGCAGTTCTTC. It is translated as CASSRAVSWNEQFF.

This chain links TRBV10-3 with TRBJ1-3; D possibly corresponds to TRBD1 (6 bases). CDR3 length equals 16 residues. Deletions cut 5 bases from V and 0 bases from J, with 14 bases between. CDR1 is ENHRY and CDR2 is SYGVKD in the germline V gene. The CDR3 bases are TGTGCCATCAGTCCCCTACAGGGCTCCTCTGGAAACACCATATATTTT. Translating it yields CAISPLQGSSGNTIYF.

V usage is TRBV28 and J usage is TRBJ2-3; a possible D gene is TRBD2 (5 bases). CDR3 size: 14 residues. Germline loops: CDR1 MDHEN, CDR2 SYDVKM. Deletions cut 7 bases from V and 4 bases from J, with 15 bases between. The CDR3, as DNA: TGTGCCAGCATCTCAGTGGCGGGTTCAGATACGCAGTATTTT. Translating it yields CASISVAGSDTQYF.

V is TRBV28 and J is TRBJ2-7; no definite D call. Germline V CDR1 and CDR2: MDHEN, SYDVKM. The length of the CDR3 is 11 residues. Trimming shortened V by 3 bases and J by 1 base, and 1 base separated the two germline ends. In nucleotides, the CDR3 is TGTGCCAGCAGTTTTTCCTACGAGCAGTACTTC. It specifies CASSFSYEQYF.

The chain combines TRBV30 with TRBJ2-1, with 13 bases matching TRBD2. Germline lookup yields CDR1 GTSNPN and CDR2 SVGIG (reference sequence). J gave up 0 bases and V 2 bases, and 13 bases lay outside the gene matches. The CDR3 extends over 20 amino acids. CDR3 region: CAWSSSRTSGRLDSYNEQFF. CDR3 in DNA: TGTGCCTGGAGTTCATCAAGGACTAGCGGGAGACTAGACTCCTACAATGAGCAGTTCTTC.

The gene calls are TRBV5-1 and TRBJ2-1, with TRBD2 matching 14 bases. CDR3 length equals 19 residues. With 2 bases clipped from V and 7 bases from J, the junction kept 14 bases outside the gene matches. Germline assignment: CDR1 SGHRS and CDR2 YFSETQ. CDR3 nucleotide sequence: TGCGCCAGCAGCTTAAATCGACTAGCGGGGGGGCCGCAAGTAAATGAGCAGTTCTTC. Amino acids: CASSLNRLAGGPQVNEQFF.

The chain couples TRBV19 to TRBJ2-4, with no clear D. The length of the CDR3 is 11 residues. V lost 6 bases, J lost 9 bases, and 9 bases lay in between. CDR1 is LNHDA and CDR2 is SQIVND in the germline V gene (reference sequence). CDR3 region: CASRDGGIQYF. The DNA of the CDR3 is TGTGCCAGTAGGGATGGCGGCATTCAGTACTTC.

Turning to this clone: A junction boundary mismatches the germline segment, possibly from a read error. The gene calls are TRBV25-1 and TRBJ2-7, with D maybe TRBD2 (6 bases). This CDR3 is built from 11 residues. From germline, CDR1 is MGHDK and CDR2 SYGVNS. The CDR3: CASSEGGELYF. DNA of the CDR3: TGTGCCAGCAGTGAAGGCGGGGAGCTGTACTTC.

The CDR3: CASTQGRNTEAFF. CDR3 DNA sequence: TGTGCCAGCACCCAAGGACGGAACACTGAAGCTTTCTTT. V is TRBV6-5 and J is TRBJ1-1; D is uncertain. Germline lookup yields CDR1 MNHEY and CDR2 SVGAGI. The V and J ends lost 7 bases and 1 base respectively, with 10 bases between them. The CDR3 loop spans 13 amino acids.

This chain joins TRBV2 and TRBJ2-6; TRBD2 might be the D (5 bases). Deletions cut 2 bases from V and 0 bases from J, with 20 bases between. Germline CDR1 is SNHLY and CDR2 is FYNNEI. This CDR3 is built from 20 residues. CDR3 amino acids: CASSESVVLAPVSGANVLTF. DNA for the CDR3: TGTGCCAGCAGTGAATCCGTAGTGCTAGCCCCCGTCTCTGGGGCCAACGTCCTGACTTTC.

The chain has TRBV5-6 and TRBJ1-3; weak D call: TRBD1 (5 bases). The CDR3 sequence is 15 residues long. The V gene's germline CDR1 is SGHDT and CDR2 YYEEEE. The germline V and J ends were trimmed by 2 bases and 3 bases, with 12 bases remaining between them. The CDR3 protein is CASSFDMGDGNTIYF. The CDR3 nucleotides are TGTGCCAGCAGCTTTGATATGGGGGATGGAAACACCATATATTTT.

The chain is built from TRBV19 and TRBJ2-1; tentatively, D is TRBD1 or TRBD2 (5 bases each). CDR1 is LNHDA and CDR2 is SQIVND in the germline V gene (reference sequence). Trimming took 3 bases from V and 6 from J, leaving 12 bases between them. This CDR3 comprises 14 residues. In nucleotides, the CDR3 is TGTGCCAGTAGTATGTGGGACGCCGGCAATGAGCAGTTCTTC. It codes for CASSMWDAGNEQFF. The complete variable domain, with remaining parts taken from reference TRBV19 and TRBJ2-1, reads DGGITQSPKYLFRKEGQNVTLSCEQNLNHDAMYWYRQDPGQGLRLIYYSQIVNDFQKGDIAEGYSVSREKKESFPLTVTSAQKNPTAFYLCASSMWDAGNEQFFGPGTRLTVL.